This T cell receptor beta chain was identified during a study of shared clonotypes between healthy human individuals. Genomic DNA of each subset was evenly split across several immunoSEQ plates. Profiled with immunoSEQ multiplex PCR; TCRdb holds only in-frame clones, not every one. Of over 950,000 clones in the sample, about 80% were seen once. Germline-derived CDR1 and CDR2 are MNHNS and SASEGT. Trimming cost V 7 bases and J 5 bases, with 14 bases left between them. The CDR3 is 13 amino acids. The sequence came from a man aged 18 to 30 in good health. Some clones in this sample may be carry-over from other donors' samples. Sequenced: memory CD4+ T cells from PBMCs. Subset described: CD45RA-negative fraction. The rearrangement links TRBV6-1 to TRBJ2-5; D may be TRBD2 (7 bases). The CDR3 DNA is TGTGCCAGCACCCGCGGGGGCGCCGAGACCCAGTACTTC. Translating it yields CASTRGGAETQYF.